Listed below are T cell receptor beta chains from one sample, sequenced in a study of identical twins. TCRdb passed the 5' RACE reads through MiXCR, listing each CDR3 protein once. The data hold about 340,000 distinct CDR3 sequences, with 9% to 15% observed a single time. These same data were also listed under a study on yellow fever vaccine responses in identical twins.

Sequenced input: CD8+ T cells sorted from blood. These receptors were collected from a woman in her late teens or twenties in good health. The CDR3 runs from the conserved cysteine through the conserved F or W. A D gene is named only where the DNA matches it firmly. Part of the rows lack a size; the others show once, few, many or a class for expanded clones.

CDR3: CASSSPADREQFF
DNA: TGTGCCAGCAGCTCCCCGGCAGACAGGGAGCAGTTCTTC
size: few
V: TRBV11-2
D: .
J: TRBJ2-1

CDR3: CASSESWTGEAFF
DNA: TGTGCCAGCAGTGAAAGTTGGACTGGTGAAGCTTTCTTT
size: few
V: TRBV25-1
D: .
J: TRBJ1-1

CDR3: CATEGDQPQHF
DNA: TGTGCCACCGAGGGGGATCAGCCCCAGCATTTT
size: .
V: TRBV27
D: .
J: TRBJ1-5

CDR3: CASSVAAGYTDTQYF
DNA: TGTGCCAGCAGTGTTGCAGCGGGGTACACAGATACGCAGTATTTT
size: many
V: TRBV2
D: TRBD2
J: TRBJ2-3

CDR3: CASSLVQASGRRYEQYF
DNA: TGTGCCAGCAGCTTAGTTCAGGCTAGCGGGAGAAGGTACGAGCAGTACTTC
size: few
V: TRBV7-9
D: TRBD2
J: TRBJ2-7

CDR3: CASSPSSLGEHGYTF
DNA: TGTGCCAGCAGCCCCTCCTCCCTGGGAGAACATGGCTACACCTTC
size: .
V: TRBV5-5
D: .
J: TRBJ1-2

CDR3: CASSIAGGAVGEQYF
DNA: TGTGCCAGCAGTATAGCGGGAGGCGCCGTTGGCGAGCAGTACTTC
size: .
V: TRBV2
D: TRBD2
J: TRBJ2-7

CDR3: CATSRDRSANIQYF
DNA: TGTGCCACCTCCAGAGACCGGTCGGCTAACATTCAGTACTTC
size: many
V: TRBV15
D: .
J: TRBJ2-4

CDR3: CASRTAENTEAFF
DNA: TGTGCCAGCAGGACGGCAGAAAACACTGAAGCTTTCTTT
size: .
V: TRBV12-3/TRBV12-4
D: .
J: TRBJ1-1

CDR3: CASSPPRGYRMNTEAFF
DNA: TGTGCCAGCAGCCCACCACGGGGGTACAGAATGAACACTGAAGCTTTCTTT
size: few
V: TRBV7-8
D: .
J: TRBJ1-1

CDR3: CASSPGQGLDEQYF
DNA: TGTGCCAGCAGCCCGGGACAGGGTTTAGACGAGCAGTACTTC
size: .
V: TRBV14
D: TRBD1
J: TRBJ2-7

CDR3: CASSQLDRGLDTEAFF
DNA: TGCGCCAGCAGCCAGTTGGACAGGGGGCTGGACACTGAAGCTTTCTTT
size: .
V: TRBV5-1
D: TRBD1
J: TRBJ1-1

CDR3: CASSFRTHEQYF
DNA: TGTGCCAGCAGTTTTCGAACACACGAGCAGTACTTC
size: .
V: TRBV28
D: .
J: TRBJ2-7

CDR3: CASSIAGRTTDTQYF
DNA: TGTGCCAGTAGTATAGCAGGCAGGACCACAGATACGCAGTATTTT
size: .
V: TRBV19
D: .
J: TRBJ2-3

CDR3: CASSLENEKLFF
DNA: TGTGCCAGCAGCTTGGAGAATGAAAAACTGTTTTTT
size: few
V: TRBV7-9
D: .
J: TRBJ1-4

CDR3: CSADRDTMNTEAFF
DNA: TGCAGCGCCGACCGGGACACCATGAACACTGAAGCTTTCTTT
size: .
V: TRBV29-1
D: .
J: TRBJ1-1

CDR3: CASSFYRGSSYEQYF
DNA: TGTGCCAGCAGCTTCTACAGGGGAAGCTCCTACGAGCAGTACTTC
size: .
V: TRBV11-3
D: TRBD1
J: TRBJ2-7

CDR3: CATRDSLTDTQYF
DNA: TGTGCCACCCGGGACTCCTTAACAGATACGCAGTATTTT
size: .
V: TRBV28
D: .
J: TRBJ2-3

CDR3: CASSLTVYNEQFF
DNA: TGTGCCAGCAGTTTAACAGTCTACAATGAGCAGTTCTTC
size: many
V: TRBV28
D: .
J: TRBJ2-1

CDR3: CASSPRDRGRGETQYF
DNA: TGCGCCAGCAGCCCGCGGGACAGGGGGCGCGGGGAGACCCAGTACTTC
size: .
V: TRBV5-1
D: TRBD1
J: TRBJ2-5

CDR3: CASSRGFGGTDTQYF
DNA: TGTGCCAGTTCAAGGGGATTCGGGGGCACAGATACGCAGTATTTT
size: few
V: TRBV27
D: .
J: TRBJ2-3

CDR3: CASSEGSYNEQFF
DNA: TGTGCCAGCAGTGAGGGTTCCTACAATGAGCAGTTCTTC
size: many
V: TRBV12-3/TRBV12-4
D: .
J: TRBJ2-1

CDR3: CSVEVPTRGTSGAYEQYF
DNA: TGCAGCGTTGAAGTCCCAACTCGGGGGACTAGCGGGGCCTACGAGCAGTACTTC
size: many
V: TRBV29-1
D: TRBD2
J: TRBJ2-7

CDR3: CATSRATGRDTQYF
DNA: TGTGCCACCAGCAGAGCCACAGGGAGAGATACGCAGTATTTT
size: .
V: TRBV15
D: .
J: TRBJ2-3

CDR3: CASSARTYEQYF
DNA: TGTGCCAGCAGTGCAAGAACCTACGAGCAGTACTTC
size: .
V: TRBV25-1
D: .
J: TRBJ2-7

CDR3: CSAKTEETQYF
DNA: TGCAGTGCTAAAACGGAAGAGACCCAGTACTTC
size: .
V: TRBV20-1
D: .
J: TRBJ2-5

CDR3: CATRRDTQYF
DNA: TGTGCCACCCGACGGGATACGCAGTATTTT
size: .
V: TRBV27
D: .
J: TRBJ2-3

CDR3: CSASQLAGVGYEQYF
DNA: TGCAGTGCTAGCCAACTAGCGGGAGTGGGGTACGAGCAGTACTTC
size: .
V: TRBV20-1
D: TRBD2
J: TRBJ2-7

CDR3: CASSLRDYRSIYEQYF
DNA: TGTGCCAGCAGTTTACGTGACTACAGATCCATCTACGAGCAGTACTTC
size: .
V: TRBV27
D: .
J: TRBJ2-7

CDR3: CASTSGAYGYTF
DNA: TGTGCCAGTACCTCCGGGGCATATGGCTACACCTTC
size: .
V: TRBV19
D: .
J: TRBJ1-2

CDR3: CASSWTSDTGELFF
DNA: TGTGCCAGCAGCTGGACTTCAGACACCGGGGAGCTGTTTTTT
size: few
V: TRBV7-9
D: .
J: TRBJ2-2

CDR3: CASSSGTGDTEAFF
DNA: TGTGCCAGCAGCTCCGGGACAGGGGACACTGAAGCTTTCTTT
size: .
V: TRBV7-9
D: TRBD1
J: TRBJ1-1